These 18 T cell receptor beta chains share one sample of origin, sequenced in a study of technical replicates of blood from several donors. Profiling relied on immunoSEQ multiplex PCR, and the TCRdb table lists in-frame clones only, not all of them. The sample records 65,000 to 85,000 clones, approximately 93% being singletons. What was sequenced was T cells isolated from PBMCs. These receptors originate from a human donor in good health.

J is TRBJ2-1 and V is TRBV27; weak D call: TRBD2 (5 bases). The CDR3 contains 15 residues. Per the germline V gene, CDR1 is MNHEY and CDR2 is SMNVEV (reference sequence). V was pared by 10 bases and J by 4 bases, with 20 bases between. CDR3 region: CATALDWTKYNEQFF. Written as DNA, the CDR3 is TGTGCCACCGCCCTGGACTGGACGAAATACAATGAGCAGTTCTTC.

The chain has TRBV29-1 and TRBJ2-2, with TRBD1 identical over 10 bases. The germline CDR1 and CDR2 sequences are SQVTM and ANQGSEA. The CDR3 is 14 amino acids. Trimming cost V 8 bases and J 5 bases; bases outside gene matches: 8. CDR3 sequence: CSTAGTGETGELFF. The CDR3 DNA reads TGCAGCACCGCCGGGACAGGGGAGACCGGGGAGCTGTTTTTT.

This sequence joins TRBV11-3 and TRBJ2-2; 8 bases map to TRBD2. The CDR3 consists of 15 residues. J was trimmed by 2 bases and V by 5 bases; bases with no gene match: 4. The germline V gene encodes CDR1 SGHNT and CDR2 YENEEA. The CDR3 sequence: CASSTSGSNTGELFF. The DNA for the CDR3 is TGTGCCAGCAGCACTAGCGGAAGTAACACCGGGGAGCTGTTTTTT.

The chain employs TRBV9 and TRBJ2-5; D might be TRBD1 (5 bases). From germline, CDR1 is SGDLS and CDR2 YYNGEE. The length of the CDR3 is 16 residues. Trimming stripped 0 bases from V and 4 bases from J, with 16 bases between. CDR3 region: CASSVEAGMVGETQYF. The CDR3 DNA follows: TGTGCCAGCAGCGTAGAAGCAGGGATGGTAGGAGAGACCCAGTACTTC. The whole variable domain, filled in from reference TRBV9 and TRBJ2-5, reads DSGVTQTPKHLITATGQRVTLRCSPRSGDLSVYWYQQSLDQGLQFLIQYYNGEERAKGNILERFSAQQFPDLHSELNLSSLELGDSALYFCASSVEAGMVGETQYFGPGTRLLVL.

This chain joins TRBV4-1 and TRBJ2-3, with 7 positions matching TRBD2. The CDR3 runs to 17 residues. Unmatched junction bases numbered 8, after V lost 0 bases and J lost 2 bases. Germline CDR1 is MGHRA and CDR2 is YSYEKL. This chain's CDR3 is CASSQDREAVNTDTQYF. The CDR3 DNA reads TGCGCCAGCAGCCAAGATCGGGAGGCCGTGAACACAGATACGCAGTATTTT.

The chain is built from TRBV19 and TRBJ1-5; 10 bases match TRBD1. CDR3 size: 15 residues. Germline loops: CDR1 LNHDA, CDR2 SQIVND (reference sequence). Trimming cost V 4 bases and J 6 bases; bases outside gene matches: 6. CDR3 in amino acids: CASSRDRGHGQPQHF. CDR3 bases: TGTGCCAGTAGTAGAGACAGGGGGCATGGTCAGCCCCAGCATTTT.

The J gene is TRBJ2-4, the V gene TRBV4-3, with a tentative D call TRBD1 (6 bases). Germline CDR1 LGHNA, CDR2 YSLEER. This CDR3 spans 17 amino acids. Trimming took off 5 bases at V and 4 bases at J, with 21 bases between the two ends. The CDR3 nucleotides are TGCGCCAGCAGCAAAACCCCCTACAGGGTAGGGAAAAACATTCAGTACTTC. Residues: CASSKTPYRVGKNIQYF.

The V gene is TRBV30, the J gene TRBJ2-2, with D unclear. In germline, CDR1 is GTSNPN, CDR2 SVGIG (reference sequence). The CDR3 length is 12 residues. Trimming shortened V by 0 bases and J by 13 bases, and 12 bases separated the two germline ends. CDR3 protein: CAWSVLGASLFF. CDR3 in DNA: TGTGCCTGGAGTGTACTTGGAGCTTCGCTGTTTTTT.

V usage is TRBV6-5 and J usage is TRBJ1-1; D perhaps matches TRBD1 (5 bases). V shed 0 bases and J shed 0 bases, with 11 bases lying between them. Per germline, CDR1 MNHEY and CDR2 SVGAGI. CDR3 length: 16 residues. The CDR3 region has the DNA TGTGCCAGCAGTTACTCGACAGTTACTATGAACACTGAAGCTTTCTTT. It translates to CASSYSTVTMNTEAFF.

V gene TRBV4-3 combines with J gene TRBJ2-4, with D possibly TRBD2 on 5 matching bases. V shed 0 bases and J shed 5 bases, with 11 bases lying between them. Germline CDR1 LGHNA, CDR2 YSLEER. The CDR3 sequence is 15 residues long. In DNA, the CDR3 is TGCGCCAGCAGCCAAGAACTAGGCGCGCAAAACATTCAGTACTTC. Translation gives CASSQELGAQNIQYF.

The chain uses TRBV2 and TRBJ2-1; 9 bases are a match to TRBD2. Trimming at V came to 8 bases and at J to 11 bases, leaving 16 bases not matched to a gene. Germline assignment: CDR1 SNHLY and CDR2 FYNNEI. The CDR3 is 15 amino acids. The CDR3 coding sequence is TGTGCCAGCGGCCAGACTAGCGGAGAGGGATTAAAGCAGTTCTTC. This gives the protein CASGQTSGEGLKQFF.

This chain connects TRBV25-1 to TRBJ2-1, with D unclear. The ends were cut back, 4 bases at V and 8 bases at J, with 18 bases in the middle. This CDR3 spans 15 amino acids. The germline V gene encodes CDR1 MGHDK and CDR2 SYGVNS. The CDR3 loop is CASSGRLPLVDEQFF. CDR3 coding DNA: TGTGCCAGCAGTGGAAGACTCCCCCTCGTCGATGAGCAGTTCTTC.

V gene TRBV7-9 combines with J gene TRBJ2-5; D uncertain. Trimming left V 5 bases short and J 2 bases short, with 15 bases between. Germline CDR1 SEHNR, CDR2 FQNEAQ (reference sequence). The CDR3 contains 15 residues. The CDR3 nucleotides are TGTGCCAGCAGCCCCCCTGCGGCCCCACAAGAGACCCAGTACTTC. It encodes CASSPPAAPQETQYF.

The chain is built from TRBV14 and TRBJ2-7, with 7 bases that match TRBD2. CDR1 and CDR2 from the germline V gene are SGHDN and FVKESK. V lost 0 bases to trimming and J lost 3 bases; unmatched junction nucleotides: 5. This CDR3 contains 15 residues. This CDR3 reads CASSQDREGGYEQYF. Written as DNA, the CDR3 is TGTGCCAGCAGCCAAGATAGGGAGGGAGGCTACGAGCAGTACTTC. Looking up the rest from reference TRBV14 and TRBJ2-7 gives the full variable domain: EAGVTQFPSHSVIEKGQTVTLRCDPISGHDNLYWYRRVMGKEIKFLLHFVKESKQDESGMPNNRFLAERTGGTYSTLKVQPAELEDSGVYFCASSQDREGGYEQYFGPGTRLTVT.

CDR3 loop: CASSSEGGTEAFF. CDR3 nucleotide sequence: TGTGCCAGCAGTTCGGAGGGTGGCACTGAAGCTTTCTTT. The rearrangement joins TRBV2 to TRBJ1-1; D is undetermined. Germline CDR1 SNHLY, CDR2 FYNNEI. The CDR3 is made up of 13 amino acids. Trimming stripped 5 bases from V and 4 bases from J, with 11 bases between.

The chain couples TRBV19 to TRBJ1-4, with 7 bases aligning to TRBD1. CDR1 LNHDA and CDR2 SQIVND come from the germline V gene (reference sequence). The CDR3 extends over 13 amino acids. Trimming removed 2 bases from V and 11 bases from J; junction bases left unmatched: 5. The CDR3 spells CASSIPQGLKLFF. The DNA for the CDR3 is TGTGCCAGTAGTATACCACAGGGGCTGAAACTGTTTTTT.

The chain carries TRBV10-1 and TRBJ2-3, with TRBD2 matching 12 bases. Trimming cost V 8 bases and J 3 bases; bases outside gene matches: 6. Germline V gives CDR1 WNHNN, CDR2 SYGVQD (reference sequence). CDR3 size: 15 residues. CDR3 nucleotide sequence: TGCGCCAGCTCCCTAGCGGGAGGGGGTACAGATACGCAGTATTTT. This codes for CASSLAGGGTDTQYF.

The V gene is TRBV28, the J gene TRBJ2-3; 9 bases are a match to TRBD2. V was pared by 7 bases and J by 0 bases, with 8 bases of the junction left unmatched. The CDR3 covers 16 residues. Germline V gene sequence: CDR1 MDHEN, CDR2 SYDVKM. Here the CDR3 DNA reads TGTGCCAGCAAAGCGGGAGGTATCCCTAGCACAGATACGCAGTATTTT. It codes for CASKAGGIPSTDTQYF.